This T cell receptor beta chain was sequenced in a study of molecular identifiers for immune sequencing clone quantification (dated by TCRdb to 2017 to 2018). In the study overall: In a replicate experiment, RNA from roughly 20,000 or 100,000 naive CD8 T cells was split into five aliquots, four of which were sequenced. This methods study used CD8 T cells to benchmark TCR RNA copy counting and molecular-identifier clustering-based TCR repertoire sequencing (MIDCIRS).

Libraries of naive CD8 T cells were generated from about 19,000 to 1,100,000 sorted cells, with 10%, 30% or 50% of the purified RNA used. Naive CD8 T cells were FACS-sorted as CD8+CD4-CCR7+CD45RA+ on a BD FACSAria II into RLT Plus buffer. To test detection sensitivity, Jurkat RNA equal to around nine TCR copies was added to samples of about 20,000-1,000,000 naive CD8 T cells. CD8 T cells were enriched with RosetteSep CD8+ T Cell Enrichment Cocktail and Ficoll-Paque, followed by ACK red cell lysis. Details on this clonotype: Its antigen is still unknown. No much larger clonotype is one base removed from it; base qualities were not supplied.

The library was built by means of PCR. Sequencing was performed on an Illumina HiSeq 4000. Bulk TCR libraries were generated as previously described, with the TCR primers listed in Table S5 used. Total RNA was purified with the Qiagen AllPrep DNA/RNA kit. Before analysis, reads from multiple sequencing runs of the same library were pooled. In the authors' own workflow: Reads were retained only if an exact TCR constant sequence was present, and the retained reads were trimmed to 150 nt and grouped according to their 12-nt molecular barcodes. Reads within each barcode group were sub-clustered using a 15% Levenshtein threshold, and quality-weighted consensus sequences were constructed for each RNA molecule. Non-functional sequences were discarded, and so were lower-count sequences lying one edit away from another sequence. Barcode sub-clusters with fewer than 20% of the maximum read count were removed, based on fitting two negative binomial distributions. The public reads were run again by TCRdb, first through fastp at Q25 and then through MiXCR, and only productive beta chains were kept. Each CDR3 protein gets just one entry, which takes the most common genes and DNA from the rows behind it. TCRdb, rather than the study authors, made the V and J calls. The sample records over 600,000 distinct CDR3 sequences, just under 20% of which are singletons. Together, the top ten hold roughly 0.9% of the sample.

Here is what the overall study found, with its caveats: In CMV-specific effector cells, clones with more than 20 RNA copies contained over 98% of molecules, whereas in naive cells such clones contained under 1% of molecules. Highly expanded clone sizes could be underestimated because identical TCR molecules may share a barcode. A single cell's worth of spiked-in Jurkat TCR RNA was reported detectable even among 750,000 to 1,000,000 naive CD8 T cells. The naive libraries included spiked-in Jurkat TCR RNA (around nine copies' worth), and this Jurkat TCR RNA is not part of the donor repertoire. Around 2.8 recovered TCR RNA copies per cell were obtained by modeling, versus around 9.8 by digital PCR, implying a capture efficiency of about 30%. When barcode sub-clustering was omitted, TCR diversity was inflated by chimeric consensus sequences, with chimeras reaching as high as 47%.

The cysteine opens and the phenylalanine closes a CDR3 of 14 amino acids. Only the CDR3 part of the read is kept: 42 bases, read in frame from the first base. The V and J segments used are TRBV21-1 and TRBJ2-7; the listed D gene, TRBD1, was not tested against the DNA. TRBV21-1 is a pseudogene. The receptor comes from a human donor in good health. Some libraries in this study had Jurkat cell RNA spiked in. The material sequenced was naive CD8+ T cells from blood, with Jurkat cell RNA spiked in. What this sample's cell subset or site label stands for: FACS-sorted CD8+CD4-CCR7+CD45RA+ naive T cells. The sequence in DNA is TGTGCCAGCCGGCAGCAGGGGGAGTTCGGCGAGCAGTACTTC. Translated, this is CASRQQGEFGEQYF.